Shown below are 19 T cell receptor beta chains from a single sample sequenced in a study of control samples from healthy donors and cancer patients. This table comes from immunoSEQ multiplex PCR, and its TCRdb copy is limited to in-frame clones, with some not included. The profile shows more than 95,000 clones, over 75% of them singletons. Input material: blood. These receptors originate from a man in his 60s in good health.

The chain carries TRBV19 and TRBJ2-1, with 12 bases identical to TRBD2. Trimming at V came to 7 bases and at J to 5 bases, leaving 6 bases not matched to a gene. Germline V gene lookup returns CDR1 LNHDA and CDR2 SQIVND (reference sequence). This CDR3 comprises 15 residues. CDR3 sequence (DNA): TGTGCCAGTACCCCACTAGCGGGGGGCCACAATGAGCAGTTCTTC. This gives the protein CASTPLAGGHNEQFF. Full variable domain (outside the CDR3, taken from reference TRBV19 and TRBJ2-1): DGGITQSPKYLFRKEGQNVTLSCEQNLNHDAMYWYRQDPGQGLRLIYYSQIVNDFQKGDIAEGYSVSREKKESFPLTVTSAQKNPTAFYLCASTPLAGGHNEQFFGPGTRLTVL.

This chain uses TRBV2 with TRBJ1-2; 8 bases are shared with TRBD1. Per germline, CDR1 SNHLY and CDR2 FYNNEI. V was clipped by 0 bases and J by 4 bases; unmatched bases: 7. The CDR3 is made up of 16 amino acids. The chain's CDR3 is CASSEAAQGASYGYTF. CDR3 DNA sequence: TGTGCCAGCAGTGAAGCGGCCCAGGGGGCTAGCTATGGCTACACCTTC. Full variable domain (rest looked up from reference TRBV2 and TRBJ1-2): EPEVTQTPSHQVTQMGQEVILRCVPISNHLYFYWYRQILGQKVEFLVSFYNNEISEKSEIFDDQFSVERPDGSNFTLKIRSTKLEDSAMYFCASSEAAQGASYGYTFGSGTRLTVV.

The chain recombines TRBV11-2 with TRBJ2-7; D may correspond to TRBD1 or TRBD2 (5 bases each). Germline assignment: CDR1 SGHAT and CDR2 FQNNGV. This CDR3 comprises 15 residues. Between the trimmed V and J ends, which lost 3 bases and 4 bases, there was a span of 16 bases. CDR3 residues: CASSFGGSLSYEQYF. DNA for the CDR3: TGTGCCAGCAGCTTTGGGGGATCTCTCTCTTACGAGCAGTACTTC.

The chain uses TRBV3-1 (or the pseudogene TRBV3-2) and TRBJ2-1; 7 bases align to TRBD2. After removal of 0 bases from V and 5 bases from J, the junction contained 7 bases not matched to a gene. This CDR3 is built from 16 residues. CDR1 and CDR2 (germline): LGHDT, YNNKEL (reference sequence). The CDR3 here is CASSQDNGGSDNEQFF. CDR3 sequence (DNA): TGTGCCAGCAGCCAAGATAACGGGGGGTCAGACAATGAGCAGTTCTTC.

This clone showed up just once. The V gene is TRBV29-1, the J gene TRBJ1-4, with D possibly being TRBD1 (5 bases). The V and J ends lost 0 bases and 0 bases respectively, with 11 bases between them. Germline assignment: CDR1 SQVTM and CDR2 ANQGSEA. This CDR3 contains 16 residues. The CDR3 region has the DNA TGCAGCGTTGAAGACGGGGCGACGACAACTAATGAAAAACTGTTTTTT. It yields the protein CSVEDGATTTNEKLFF.

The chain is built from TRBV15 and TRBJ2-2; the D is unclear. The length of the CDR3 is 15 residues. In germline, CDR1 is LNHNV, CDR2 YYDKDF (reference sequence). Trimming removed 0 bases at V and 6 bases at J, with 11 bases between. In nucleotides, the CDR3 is TGTGCCACCAGCAGAGATAAAGGAATGCCCGGGGAGCTGTTTTTT. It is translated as CATSRDKGMPGELFF.

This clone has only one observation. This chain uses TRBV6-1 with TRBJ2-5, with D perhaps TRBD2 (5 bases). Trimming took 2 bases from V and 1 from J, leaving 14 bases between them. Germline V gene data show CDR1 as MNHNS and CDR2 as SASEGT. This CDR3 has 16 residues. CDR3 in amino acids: CASSEQTSEGQETQYF. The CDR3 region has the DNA TGTGCCAGCAGTGAACAAACCTCAGAGGGCCAAGAGACCCAGTACTTC.

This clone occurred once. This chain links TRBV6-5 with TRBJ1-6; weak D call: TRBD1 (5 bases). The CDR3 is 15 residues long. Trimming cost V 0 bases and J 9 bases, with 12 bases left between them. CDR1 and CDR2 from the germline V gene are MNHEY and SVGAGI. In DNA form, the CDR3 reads TGTGCCAGCAGTTACTCGGCCAGGGTCGGTTCACCCCTCCACTTT. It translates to CASSYSARVGSPLHF.

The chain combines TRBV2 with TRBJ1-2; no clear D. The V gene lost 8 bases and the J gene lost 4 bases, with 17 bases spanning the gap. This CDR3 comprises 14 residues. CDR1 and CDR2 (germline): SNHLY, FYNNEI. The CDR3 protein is CASRVAGGSYGYTF. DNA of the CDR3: TGTGCCAGCCGGGTTGCGGGTGGAAGCTATGGCTACACCTTC.

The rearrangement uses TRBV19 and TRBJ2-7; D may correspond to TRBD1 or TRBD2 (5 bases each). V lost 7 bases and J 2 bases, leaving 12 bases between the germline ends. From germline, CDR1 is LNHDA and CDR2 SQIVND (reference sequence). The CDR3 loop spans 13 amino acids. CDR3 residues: CASTGPPTYEQYF. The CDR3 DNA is TGTGCCAGTACGGGACCACCCACCTACGAGCAGTACTTC.

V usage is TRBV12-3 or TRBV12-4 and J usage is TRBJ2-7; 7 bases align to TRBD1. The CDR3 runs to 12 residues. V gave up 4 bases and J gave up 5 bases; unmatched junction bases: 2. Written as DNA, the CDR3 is TGTGCCAGCAGTTCTACAGGGGACGAGCAGTACTTC. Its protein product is CASSSTGDEQYF.

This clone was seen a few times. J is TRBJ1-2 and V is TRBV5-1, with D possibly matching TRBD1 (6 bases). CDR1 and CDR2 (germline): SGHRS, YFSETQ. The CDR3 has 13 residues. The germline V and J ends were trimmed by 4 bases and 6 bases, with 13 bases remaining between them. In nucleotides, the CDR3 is TGCGCCAGCAGCCTCGGGACAACTAATGGCTACACCTTC. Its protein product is CASSLGTTNGYTF. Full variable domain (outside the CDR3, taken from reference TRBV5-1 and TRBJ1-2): KAGVTQTPRYLIKTRGQQVTLSCSPISGHRSVSWYQQTPGQGLQFLFEYFSETQRNKGNFPGRFSGRQFSNSRSEMNVSTLELGDSALYLCASSLGTTNGYTFGSGTRLTVV.

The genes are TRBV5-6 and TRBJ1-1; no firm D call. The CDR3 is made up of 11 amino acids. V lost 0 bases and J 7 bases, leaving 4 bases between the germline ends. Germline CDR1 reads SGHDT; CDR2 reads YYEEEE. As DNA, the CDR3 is TGTGCCAGCAGCTTGGTAAGTGAAGCTTTCTTT. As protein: CASSLVSEAFF.

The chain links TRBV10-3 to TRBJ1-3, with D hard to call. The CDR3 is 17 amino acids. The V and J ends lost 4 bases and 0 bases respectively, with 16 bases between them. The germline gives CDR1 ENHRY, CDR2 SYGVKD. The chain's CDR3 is CAISVVGMGFSGNTIYF. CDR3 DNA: TGTGCCATCAGTGTGGTCGGGATGGGGTTCTCTGGAAACACCATATATTTT.

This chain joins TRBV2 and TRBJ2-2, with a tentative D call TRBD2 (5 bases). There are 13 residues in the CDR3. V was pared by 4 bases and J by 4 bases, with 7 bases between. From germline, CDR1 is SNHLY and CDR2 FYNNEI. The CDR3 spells CASSGELTGELFF. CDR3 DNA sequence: TGTGCCAGCAGTGGGGAGCTCACCGGGGAGCTGTTTTTT.

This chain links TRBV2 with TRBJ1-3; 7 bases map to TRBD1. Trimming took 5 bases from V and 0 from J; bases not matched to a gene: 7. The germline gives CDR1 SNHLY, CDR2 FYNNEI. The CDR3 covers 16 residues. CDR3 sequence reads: CASSLGTVYSGNTIYF. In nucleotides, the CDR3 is TGTGCCAGCAGTCTCGGGACAGTCTACTCTGGAAACACCATATATTTT.

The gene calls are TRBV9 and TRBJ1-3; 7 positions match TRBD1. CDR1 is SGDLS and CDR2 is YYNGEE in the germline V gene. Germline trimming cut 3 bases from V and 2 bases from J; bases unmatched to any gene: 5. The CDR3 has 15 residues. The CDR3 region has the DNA TGTGCCAGCAGCGAAGGGGGCGCGACTGGAAACACCATATATTTT. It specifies CASSEGGATGNTIYF.

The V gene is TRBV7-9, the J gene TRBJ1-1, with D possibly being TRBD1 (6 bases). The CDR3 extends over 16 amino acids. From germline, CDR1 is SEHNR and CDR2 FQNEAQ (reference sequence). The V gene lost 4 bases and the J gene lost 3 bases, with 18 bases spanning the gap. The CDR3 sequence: CASSSARGRGDTEAFF. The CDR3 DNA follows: TGTGCCAGCAGCTCCGCCAGGGGCCGAGGGGACACTGAAGCTTTCTTT.

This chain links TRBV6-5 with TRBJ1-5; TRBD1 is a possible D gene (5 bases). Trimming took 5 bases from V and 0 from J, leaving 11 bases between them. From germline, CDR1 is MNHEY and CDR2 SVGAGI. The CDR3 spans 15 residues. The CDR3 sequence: CASSRDPHSNQPQHF. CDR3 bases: TGTGCCAGCAGTAGGGACCCCCATAGCAATCAGCCCCAGCATTTT.